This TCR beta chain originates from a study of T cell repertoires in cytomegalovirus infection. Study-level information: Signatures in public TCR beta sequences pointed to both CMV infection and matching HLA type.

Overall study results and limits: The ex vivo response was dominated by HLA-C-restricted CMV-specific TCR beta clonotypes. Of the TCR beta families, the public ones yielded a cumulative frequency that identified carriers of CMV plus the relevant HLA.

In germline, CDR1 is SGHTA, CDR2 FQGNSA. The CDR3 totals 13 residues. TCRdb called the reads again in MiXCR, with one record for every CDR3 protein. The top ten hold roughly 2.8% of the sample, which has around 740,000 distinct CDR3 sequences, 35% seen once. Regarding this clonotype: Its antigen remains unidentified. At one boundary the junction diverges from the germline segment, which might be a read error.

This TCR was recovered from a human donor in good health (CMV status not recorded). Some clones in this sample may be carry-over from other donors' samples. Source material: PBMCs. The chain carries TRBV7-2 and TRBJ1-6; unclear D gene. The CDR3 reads CSRSLNRYSPLHF. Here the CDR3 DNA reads TGTTCCAGAAGCCTCAATAGGTATTCACCCCTCCACTTT.